This TCR beta chain is drawn from a study of cytomegalovirus exposure and HLA in healthy donors. As for the donors, each was a healthy bone marrow donor. Primers for the PCR totalled 60 Vbeta and 13 Jbeta. Measured with immunoSEQ multiplex PCR; TCRdb has only the in-frame clones, and not every one. Found here are roughly 110,000 clones, roughly 76% of them singletons; the top ten hold about 12%. General study findings and limits: Based on reports, TCR beta sequences accurately predicted HLA-A and HLA-B alleles for most subjects. It was 164 TCR beta chains that were listed as cytomegalovirus-associated.

The CDR3 extends over 13 amino acids. Looked up from germline, CDR1 is MNHNY and CDR2 is SVGAGI (reference sequence). Trimming pared 3 bases from V and 1 base from J, leaving 7 bases between. Details on this clone: Its specificity is not known.

The clonotype was recovered from a woman aged 40 to 50 in good health and CMV-seropositive. The genes are TRBV6-6 and TRBJ2-7, with D hard to call. The source material was PBMCs. The CDR3 here is CASSYQESYEQYF. The CDR3 region has the DNA TGTGCCAGCAGTTATCAGGAATCCTACGAGCAGTACTTC.